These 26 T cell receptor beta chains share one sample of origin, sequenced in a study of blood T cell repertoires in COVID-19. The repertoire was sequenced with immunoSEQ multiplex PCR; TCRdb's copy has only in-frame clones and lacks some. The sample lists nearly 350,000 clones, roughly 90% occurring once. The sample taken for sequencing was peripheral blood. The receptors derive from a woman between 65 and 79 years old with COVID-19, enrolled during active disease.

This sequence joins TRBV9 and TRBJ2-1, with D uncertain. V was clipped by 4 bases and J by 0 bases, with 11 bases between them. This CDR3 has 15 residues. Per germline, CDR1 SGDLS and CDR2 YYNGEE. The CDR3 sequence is CASSLLMSSYNEQFF. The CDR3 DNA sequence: TGTGCCAGCAGCTTACTTATGAGCTCCTACAATGAGCAGTTCTTC.

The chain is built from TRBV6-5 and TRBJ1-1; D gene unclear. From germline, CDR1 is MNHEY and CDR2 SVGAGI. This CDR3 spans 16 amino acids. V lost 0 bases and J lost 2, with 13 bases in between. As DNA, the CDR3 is TGTGCCAGCAGTTACTCGAGTGGGCTTCTTAACACTGAAGCTTTCTTT. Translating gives CASSYSSGLLNTEAFF.

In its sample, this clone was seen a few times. The CDR3 sequence: CASSLQDSGVSYEQYF. The CDR3 DNA reads as TGCGCCAGCAGTCTTCAAGATAGCGGGGTCTCCTACGAGCAGTACTTC. The chain employs TRBV23-1 and TRBJ2-7; the match to TRBD2 covers 8 bases. TRBV23-1 is annotated as an ORF whose role is uncertain. The CDR3 extends over 16 amino acids. J was trimmed by 0 bases and V by 4 bases; bases with no gene match: 8.

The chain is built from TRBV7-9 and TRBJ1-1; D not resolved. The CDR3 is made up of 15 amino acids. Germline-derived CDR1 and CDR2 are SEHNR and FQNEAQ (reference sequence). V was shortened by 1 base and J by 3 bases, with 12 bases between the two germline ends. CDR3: CASSLGQLRDTEAFF. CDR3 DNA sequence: TGTGCCAGCAGCTTAGGGCAGCTGAGGGACACTGAAGCTTTCTTT.

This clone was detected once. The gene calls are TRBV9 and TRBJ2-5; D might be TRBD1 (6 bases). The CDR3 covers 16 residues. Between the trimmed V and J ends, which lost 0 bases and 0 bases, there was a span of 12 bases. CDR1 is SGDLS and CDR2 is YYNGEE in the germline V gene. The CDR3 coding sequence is TGTGCCAGCAGCGTAGGTAACAGGGCGTACCAAGAGACCCAGTACTTC. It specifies CASSVGNRAYQETQYF.

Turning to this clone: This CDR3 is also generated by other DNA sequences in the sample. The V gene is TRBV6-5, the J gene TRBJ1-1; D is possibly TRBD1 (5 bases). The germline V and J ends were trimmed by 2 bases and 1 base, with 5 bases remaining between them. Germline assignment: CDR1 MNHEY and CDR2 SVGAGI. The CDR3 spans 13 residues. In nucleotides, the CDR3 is TGTGCCAGCAGTTACGGACAGAACACTGAAGCTTTCTTT. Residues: CASSYGQNTEAFF.

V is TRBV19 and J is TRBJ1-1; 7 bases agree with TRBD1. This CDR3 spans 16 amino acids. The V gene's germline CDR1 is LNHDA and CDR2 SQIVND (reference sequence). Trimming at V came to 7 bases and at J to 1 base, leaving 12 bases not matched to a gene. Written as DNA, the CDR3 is TGTGCCAGTACCTTAAGTACGGGACAGACGAACACTGAAGCTTTCTTT. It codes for CASTLSTGQTNTEAFF.

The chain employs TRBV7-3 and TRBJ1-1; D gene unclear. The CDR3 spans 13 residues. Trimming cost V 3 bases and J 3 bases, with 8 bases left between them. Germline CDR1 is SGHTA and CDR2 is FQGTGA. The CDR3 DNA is TGTGCCAGCAGCTTTTACGGGGACACTGAAGCTTTCTTT. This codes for CASSFYGDTEAFF.

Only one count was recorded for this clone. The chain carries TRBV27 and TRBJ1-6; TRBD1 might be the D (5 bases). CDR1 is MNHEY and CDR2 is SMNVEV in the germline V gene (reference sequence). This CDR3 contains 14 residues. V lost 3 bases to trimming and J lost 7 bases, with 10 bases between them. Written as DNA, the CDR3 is TGTGCCAGCAGTTTGGGCCAGGGAAATTCACCCCTCCACTTT. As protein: CASSLGQGNSPLHF.

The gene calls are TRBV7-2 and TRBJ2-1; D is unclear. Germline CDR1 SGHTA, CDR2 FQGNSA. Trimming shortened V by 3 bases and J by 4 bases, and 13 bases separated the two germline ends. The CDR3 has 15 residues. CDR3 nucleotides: TGTGCCAGCAGCTTCGTCGCGAGTTCTTACAATGAGCAGTTCTTC. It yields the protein CASSFVASSYNEQFF.

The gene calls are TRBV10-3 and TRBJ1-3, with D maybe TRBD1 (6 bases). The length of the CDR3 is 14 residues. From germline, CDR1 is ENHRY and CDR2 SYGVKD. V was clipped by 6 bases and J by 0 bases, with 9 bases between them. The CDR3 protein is CAISRQVSGNTIYF. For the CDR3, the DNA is TGTGCCATCAGCCGACAGGTCTCTGGAAACACCATATATTTT.

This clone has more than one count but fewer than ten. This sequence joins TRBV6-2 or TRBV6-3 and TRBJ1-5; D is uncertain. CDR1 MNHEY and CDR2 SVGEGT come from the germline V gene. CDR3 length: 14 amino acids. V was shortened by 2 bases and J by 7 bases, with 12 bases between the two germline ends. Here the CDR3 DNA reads TGTGCCAGCAGTTACCGCGCAGGCGGGCAGCCCCAGCATTTT. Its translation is CASSYRAGGQPQHF.

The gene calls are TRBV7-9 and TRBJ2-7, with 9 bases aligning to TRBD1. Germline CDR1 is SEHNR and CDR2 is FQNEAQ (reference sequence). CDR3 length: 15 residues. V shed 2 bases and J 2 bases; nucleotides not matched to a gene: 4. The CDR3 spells CASSLSGQGAYEQYF. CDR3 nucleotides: TGTGCCAGCAGCTTATCGGGACAGGGCGCCTACGAGCAGTACTTC. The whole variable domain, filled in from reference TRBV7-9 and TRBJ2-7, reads DTGVSQNPRHKITKRGQNVTFRCDPISEHNRLYWYRQTLGQGPEFLTYFQNEAQLEKSRLLSDRFSAERPKGSFSTLEIQRTEQGDSAMYLCASSLSGQGAYEQYFGPGTRLTVT.

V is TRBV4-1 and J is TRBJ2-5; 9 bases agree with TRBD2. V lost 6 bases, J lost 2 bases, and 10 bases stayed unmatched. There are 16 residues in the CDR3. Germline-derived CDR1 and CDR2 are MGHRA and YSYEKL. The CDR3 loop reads CASSVSGGRFQETQYF. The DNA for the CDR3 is TGCGCCAGCAGTGTTAGCGGGGGCCGGTTTCAAGAGACCCAGTACTTC.

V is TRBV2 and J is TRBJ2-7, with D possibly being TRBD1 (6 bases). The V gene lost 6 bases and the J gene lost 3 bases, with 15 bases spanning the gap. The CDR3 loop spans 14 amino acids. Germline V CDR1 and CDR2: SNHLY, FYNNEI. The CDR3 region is CASSVGHQLYEQYF. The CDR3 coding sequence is TGTGCCAGCAGCGTGGGACACCAACTCTACGAGCAGTACTTC. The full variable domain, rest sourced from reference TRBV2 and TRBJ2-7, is EPEVTQTPSHQVTQMGQEVILRCVPISNHLYFYWYRQILGQKVEFLVSFYNNEISEKSEIFDDQFSVERPDGSNFTLKIRSTKLEDSAMYFCASSVGHQLYEQYFGPGTRLTVT.

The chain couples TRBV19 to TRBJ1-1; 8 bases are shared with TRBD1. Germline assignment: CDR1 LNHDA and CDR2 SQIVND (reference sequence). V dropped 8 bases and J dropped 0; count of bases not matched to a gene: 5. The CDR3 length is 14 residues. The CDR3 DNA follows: TGTGCCAGTTGGAGGGACAGGATGAACACTGAAGCTTTCTTT. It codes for CASWRDRMNTEAFF.

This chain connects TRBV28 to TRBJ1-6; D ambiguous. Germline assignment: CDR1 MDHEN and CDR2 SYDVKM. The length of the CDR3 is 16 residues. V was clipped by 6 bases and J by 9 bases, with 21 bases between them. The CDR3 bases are TGTGCCAGCAGGTTGGGCAGATTCCAACCATTTTCACCCCTCCACTTT. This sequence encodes CASRLGRFQPFSPLHF.

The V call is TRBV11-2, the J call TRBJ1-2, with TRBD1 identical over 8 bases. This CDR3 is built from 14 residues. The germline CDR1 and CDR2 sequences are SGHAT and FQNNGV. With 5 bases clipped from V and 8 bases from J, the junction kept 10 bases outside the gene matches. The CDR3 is CASSVNGQGGGYTF. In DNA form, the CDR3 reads TGTGCCAGCAGCGTAAACGGACAGGGAGGAGGCTACACCTTC.

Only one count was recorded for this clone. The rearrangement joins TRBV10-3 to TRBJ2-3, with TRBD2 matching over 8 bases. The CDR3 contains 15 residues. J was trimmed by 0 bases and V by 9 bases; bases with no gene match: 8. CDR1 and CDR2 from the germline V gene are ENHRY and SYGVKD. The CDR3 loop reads CAIYGGAGSTDTQYF. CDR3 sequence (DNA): TGTGCCATTTACGGGGGGGCCGGTAGCACAGATACGCAGTATTTT.

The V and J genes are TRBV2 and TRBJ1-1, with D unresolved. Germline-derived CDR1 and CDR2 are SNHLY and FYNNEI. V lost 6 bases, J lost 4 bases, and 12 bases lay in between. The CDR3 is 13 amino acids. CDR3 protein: CASSAGWATEAFF. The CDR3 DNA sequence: TGTGCCAGCAGCGCGGGGTGGGCCACTGAAGCTTTCTTT.

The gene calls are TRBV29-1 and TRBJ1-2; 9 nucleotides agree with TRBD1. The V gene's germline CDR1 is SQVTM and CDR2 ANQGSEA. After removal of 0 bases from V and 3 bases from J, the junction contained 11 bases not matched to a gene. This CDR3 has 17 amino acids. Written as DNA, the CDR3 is TGCAGCGTTGAAGAGTGGGGACAGGGATGGTTTGACTATGGCTACACCTTC. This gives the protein CSVEEWGQGWFDYGYTF.

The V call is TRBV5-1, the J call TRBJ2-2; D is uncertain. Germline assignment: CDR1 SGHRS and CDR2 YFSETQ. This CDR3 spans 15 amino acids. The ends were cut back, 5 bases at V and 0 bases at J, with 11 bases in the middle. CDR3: CASSPGFANTGELFF. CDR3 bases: TGCGCCAGCAGTCCCGGGTTCGCGAACACCGGGGAGCTGTTTTTT.

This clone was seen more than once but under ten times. CDR3 sequence reads: CASSRGHYYGLKRDYTF. For the CDR3, the DNA is TGTGCCAGTAGTAGGGGACATTACTATGGTCTAAAGCGGGACTACACCTTC. The rearrangement links TRBV19 to TRBJ1-2, with D possibly matching TRBD1 (6 bases). CDR3 length equals 17 residues. V shed 4 bases and J shed 10 bases, with 28 bases lying between them. Germline CDR1 is LNHDA and CDR2 is SQIVND (reference sequence).

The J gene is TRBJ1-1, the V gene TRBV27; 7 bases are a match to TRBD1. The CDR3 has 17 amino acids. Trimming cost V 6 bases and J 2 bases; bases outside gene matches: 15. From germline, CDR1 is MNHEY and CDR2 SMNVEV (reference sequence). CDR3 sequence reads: CASRPRQGRQDNTEAFF. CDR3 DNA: TGTGCCAGCAGACCCCGACAGGGCCGCCAAGATAACACTGAAGCTTTCTTT.

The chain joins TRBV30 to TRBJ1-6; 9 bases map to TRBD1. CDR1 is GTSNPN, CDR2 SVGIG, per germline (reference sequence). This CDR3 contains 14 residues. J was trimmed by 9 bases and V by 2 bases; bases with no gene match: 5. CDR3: CAWSRGQGGSPLHF. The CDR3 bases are TGTGCCTGGAGTCGGGGACAGGGTGGTTCACCCCTCCACTTT.

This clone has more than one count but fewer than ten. The CDR3 nucleotides are TGTGCCAGCAGCCTCGACAGGGCGGCCACTGAAGCTTTCTTT. As protein: CASSLDRAATEAFF. V usage is TRBV7-3 and J usage is TRBJ1-1; 7 positions agree with TRBD1. The V gene end was trimmed by 5 bases and the J gene end by 4 bases; junction bases not matched to a gene: 7. Per the germline V gene, CDR1 is SGHTA and CDR2 is FQGTGA. This CDR3 has 14 residues.